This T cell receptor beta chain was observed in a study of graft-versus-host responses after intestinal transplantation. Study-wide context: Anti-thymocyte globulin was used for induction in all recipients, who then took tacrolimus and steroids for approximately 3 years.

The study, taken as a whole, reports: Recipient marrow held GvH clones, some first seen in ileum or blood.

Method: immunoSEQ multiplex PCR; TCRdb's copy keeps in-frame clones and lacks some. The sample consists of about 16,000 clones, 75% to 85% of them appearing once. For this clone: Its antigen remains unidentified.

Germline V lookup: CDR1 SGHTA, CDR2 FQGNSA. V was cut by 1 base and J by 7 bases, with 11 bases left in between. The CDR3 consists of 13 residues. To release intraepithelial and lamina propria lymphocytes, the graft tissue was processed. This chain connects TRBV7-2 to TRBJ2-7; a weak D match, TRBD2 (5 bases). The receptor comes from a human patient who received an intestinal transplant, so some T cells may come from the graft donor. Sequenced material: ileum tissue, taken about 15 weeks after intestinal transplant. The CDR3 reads CASSLDTEVEQYF. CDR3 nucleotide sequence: TGTGCCAGCAGCTTAGATACGGAGGTAGAGCAGTACTTC.